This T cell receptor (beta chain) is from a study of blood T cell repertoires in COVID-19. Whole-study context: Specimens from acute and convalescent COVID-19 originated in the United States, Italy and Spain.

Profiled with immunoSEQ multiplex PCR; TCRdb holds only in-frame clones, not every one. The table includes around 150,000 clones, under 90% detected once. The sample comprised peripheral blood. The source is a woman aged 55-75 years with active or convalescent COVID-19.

Here the CDR3 DNA reads TGTGCCAGCAGCTCGGACAGGCCATCATTCTACGAGCAGTACGTC. Encoded protein: CASSSDRPSFYEQYV. This chain joins TRBV5-4 and TRBJ2-7; TRBD1 matches at 7 bases. This CDR3 has 15 residues. The V gene's germline CDR1 is SGHNT and CDR2 YYREEE (reference sequence). The V gene end was trimmed by 3 bases and the J gene end by 3 bases; junction bases not matched to a gene: 9.